This T cell receptor beta chain was sequenced for a study of metastatic and nonmetastatic thyroid tumors. For the study at large: Repertoires were compared across blood and tumor or nodule tissue from malignant and benign thyroid patients. Whole-study findings and limits: Reported TCR beta diversity, measured in blood and tumor, was significantly higher for malignant thyroid tumors than for benign nodules.

Trimming removed 1 base from V and 5 bases from J, with 14 bases in between. Per germline, CDR1 GTSNPN and CDR2 SVGIG (reference sequence). This CDR3 is built from 14 residues. Patients underwent thyroid surgery, and none had received any treatment before it. In the original analysis: A distant-metastasis classifier for papillary thyroid cancer was built using CDR3 differences across clinicopathological groups. TCRdb used MiXCR to call clones anew from the PCR reads. The V and J calls reflect TCRdb's pipeline rather than the authors' work. The sample consists of roughly 90,000 clones, more than 13% of them appearing once. As concerns this clone: Its antigen is still unknown.

This sequence joins TRBV30 and TRBJ1-1; no reliable D call. Source material: blood. The sequence derives from a female donor with papillary thyroid cancer or a benign thyroid nodule (not recorded which). Some clones in this sample may be carry-over from other donors' samples. CDR3: CAWSDGAWATEAFF. The CDR3 bases are TGTGCCTGGAGTGACGGCGCCTGGGCAACTGAAGCTTTCTTT.